The 28 T cell receptor beta chains reported below all come from one sample, sequenced in a study of STAT5B mutations in CD4+ large granular lymphocyte leukemia. The table came from immunoSEQ multiplex PCR; TCRdb's copy has only in-frame clones and leaves some out. The table lists 30,000 to 35,000 clones, 88% of them singletons. The sample taken for sequencing was CD4+ T cells from blood buffy coats. These receptor sequences come from a human donor in good health.

The genes are TRBV15 and TRBJ1-5; 7 nucleotides line up with TRBD1. Germline V gene lookup returns CDR1 LNHNV and CDR2 YYDKDF (reference sequence). J gave up 3 bases and V 2 bases, and 4 bases lay outside the gene matches. This CDR3 is 15 amino acids long. CDR3 sequence (DNA): TGTGCCACCAGCAGATTGGGACAGATCAATCAGCCCCAGCATTTT. Protein product: CATSRLGQINQPQHF. The full variable domain, completed using reference TRBV15 and TRBJ1-5, is DAMVIQNPRYQVTQFGKPVTLSCSQTLNHNVMYWYQQKSSQAPKLLFHYYDKDFNNEADTPDNFQSRRPNTSFCFLDIRSPGLGDTAMYLCATSRLGQINQPQHFGDGTRLSIL.

The chain recombines TRBV6-4 with TRBJ1-5; 8 bases match TRBD1. The CDR3 spans 14 residues. Trimming took 5 bases from V and 9 from J; bases not matched to a gene: 9. Germline CDR1 MRHNA, CDR2 SNTAGT. Here the CDR3 reads CASSPGGSGGPQHF. CDR3 nucleotide sequence: TGTGCCAGCAGTCCAGGGGGCTCCGGGGGGCCCCAGCATTTT.

The V and J genes are TRBV5-1 and TRBJ1-3, with D unclear. V was cut by 5 bases and J by 0 bases, with 9 bases left in between. Per germline, CDR1 SGHRS and CDR2 YFSETQ. CDR3 size: 14 residues. CDR3: CASREGSSGNTIYF. The CDR3 DNA reads as TGCGCCAGCAGGGAGGGCAGCTCTGGAAACACCATATATTTT.

The rearrangement joins TRBV7-6 to TRBJ2-7, with D hard to call. Germline V lookup: CDR1 SGHVS, CDR2 FNYEAQ. CDR3 length: 12 residues. The V end lost 4 bases, the J end lost 6 bases, and 10 bases lay between the germline ends. The DNA for the CDR3 is TGTGCCAGCAGCTCGACCTGGGGCGAGCAGTACTTC. This gives the protein CASSSTWGEQYF. The whole variable domain, filled in from reference TRBV7-6 and TRBJ2-7, reads GAGVSQSPRYKVTKRGQDVALRCDPISGHVSLYWYRQALGQGPEFLTYFNYEAQQDKSGLPNDRFSAERPEGSISTLTIQRTEQRDSAMYRCASSSTWGEQYFGPGTRLTVT.

V is TRBV11-2 and J is TRBJ1-2; 10 nucleotides line up with TRBD1. Germline trimming cut 1 base from V and 8 bases from J; bases unmatched to any gene: 10. CDR1 is SGHAT, CDR2 FQNNGV, per germline. CDR3 length: 16 amino acids. The DNA for the CDR3 is TGTGCCAGCAGCTTAGTTGGGACAGGGGAAGTAAGAGGCTACACCTTC. Protein product: CASSLVGTGEVRGYTF.

V and J are TRBV6-1 and TRBJ1-1, with a weak D call TRBD1 (6 bases). The V end was cut by 6 bases, the J end by 0 bases, with 8 bases between. Per germline, CDR1 MNHNS and CDR2 SASEGT. The CDR3 length is 13 residues. The CDR3 spells CASRRQVNTEAFF. CDR3 nucleotide sequence: TGTGCCAGCAGAAGACAGGTGAACACTGAAGCTTTCTTT.

The rearrangement links TRBV14 to TRBJ2-1, with 12 bases that match TRBD2. This CDR3 is 19 amino acids long. Germline loops: CDR1 SGHDN, CDR2 FVKESK. The J segment lost 8 bases and the V segment lost 6 bases, leaving 20 bases of the junction unmatched. This chain's CDR3 is CASRPGLAGHYASTDEQFF. Written as DNA, the CDR3 is TGTGCCAGCAGACCCGGACTAGCGGGGCATTATGCCTCTACGGATGAGCAGTTCTTC.

DNA for the CDR3: TGCGCCAGCAGCGCTATCCAGGGGGCCGAAGGCTACACCTTC. As protein: CASSAIQGAEGYTF. The chain couples TRBV5-1 to TRBJ1-2; TRBD1 matches at 8 bases. Germline values: CDR1 SGHRS, CDR2 YFSETQ. The V gene end was trimmed by 4 bases and the J gene end by 8 bases; junction bases not matched to a gene: 10. The CDR3 sequence is 14 residues long.

This clone was seen once. V gene TRBV10-2 combines with J gene TRBJ2-1, with D tentatively TRBD1 (6 bases). Trimming removed 6 bases from V and 4 bases from J, with 19 bases in between. CDR1 is WSHSY, CDR2 SAAADI, per germline. CDR3 length: 16 amino acids. The CDR3 loop is CASRGLQGVRYNEQFF. The CDR3 DNA reads TGCGCCAGCAGAGGCCTACAGGGTGTTCGGTACAATGAGCAGTTCTTC.

A single count supports this clone. The chain employs TRBV6-1 and TRBJ1-3; unclear D gene. From germline, CDR1 is MNHNS and CDR2 SASEGT. The CDR3 loop spans 15 amino acids. V dropped 7 bases and J dropped 4 bases, with 17 bases sitting between them. The CDR3 spells CASTPLGGSGNTIYF. CDR3 DNA: TGTGCCAGCACCCCCCTGGGAGGGAGCGGAAACACCATATATTTT.

J is TRBJ2-2 and V is TRBV11-2, with no clear D. V was clipped by 3 bases and J by 8 bases, with 7 bases between them. The CDR3 has 12 amino acids. The germline gives CDR1 SGHAT, CDR2 FQNNGV. The DNA of the CDR3 is TGTGCCAGCAGCTTTGGACCGGGGGAGCTGTTTTTT. Protein sequence: CASSFGPGELFF.

V and J are TRBV19 and TRBJ1-3; 8 bases are a match to TRBD1. Germline V gene data show CDR1 as LNHDA and CDR2 as SQIVND (reference sequence). The ends lost 8 bases at V and 2 bases at J; junction bases unmatched: 5. The CDR3 consists of 14 residues. Here the CDR3 DNA reads TGTGCCAGTGACCAGGGGGCAGCTGGAAACACCATATATTTT. This codes for CASDQGAAGNTIYF.

V and J are TRBV11-3 and TRBJ2-5; D might be TRBD1 or TRBD2, each matching 5 bases. This CDR3 has 15 residues. Germline V CDR1 and CDR2: SGHNT, YENEEA. The germline V and J ends were trimmed by 7 bases and 7 bases, with 22 bases remaining between them. The CDR3 loop is CASTFVATAGGTQYF. CDR3 nucleotide sequence: TGTGCCAGCACCTTTGTAGCGACAGCCGGTGGGACCCAGTACTTC.

The V gene is TRBV11-2, the J gene TRBJ2-5, with D possibly called TRBD1 or TRBD2 (5 bases each). With the DNA end fitting TRBJ2-7 better, the J assignment may be wrong. Germline V gives CDR1 SGHAT, CDR2 FQNNGV. CDR3 size: 17 residues. The CDR3 nucleotides read TGTGCCAGCAGCTTTCCCCTCCTGGGGCTAGCTCTATACGAGCAGTACTTC. Its translation: CASSFPLLGLALYEQYF.

CDR3 sequence reads: CASSSGTGGGQPQHF. CDR3 DNA: TGTGCCAGCAGTTCCGGGACAGGGGGAGGGCAGCCCCAGCATTTT. The V and J genes are TRBV27 and TRBJ1-5, with TRBD1 matching 11 bases. Germline V gene lookup returns CDR1 MNHEY and CDR2 SMNVEV (reference sequence). CDR3 length: 15 amino acids. Trimming at V came to 4 bases and at J to 7 bases, leaving 6 bases not matched to a gene.

This clone has just a few counts. The chain links TRBV4-1 to TRBJ1-1; no clear D. Germline V gene data show CDR1 as MGHRA and CDR2 as YSYEKL. This CDR3 spans 15 amino acids. The germline V and J ends were trimmed by 0 bases and 2 bases, with 10 bases remaining between them. CDR3 in DNA: TGCGCCAGCAGCCAAGATCGGGATGATAACACTGAAGCTTTCTTT. Translated: CASSQDRDDNTEAFF.

The chain has TRBV15 and TRBJ2-2, with D possibly being TRBD1 (7 bases). Deletions cut 6 bases from V and 7 bases from J, with 18 bases between. Germline lookup yields CDR1 LNHNV and CDR2 YYDKDF (reference sequence). This CDR3 region has 15 residues. Written as DNA, the CDR3 is TGTGCCACCAGAGTCGGAGGGGGCAGGGGCGGGGAGCTGTTTTTT. The encoded protein is CATRVGGGRGGELFF.

The J gene is TRBJ1-2, the V gene TRBV18; no firm D call. Trimming shortened V by 0 bases and J by 7 bases, and 12 bases separated the two germline ends. This CDR3 is built from 14 residues. CDR1 KGHSH and CDR2 LQKENI come from the germline V gene. CDR3 bases: TGTGCCAGCTCACCACCGAGTTCGGGATCTGGCTACACCTTC. Protein: CASSPPSSGSGYTF.

This chain links TRBV7-2 with TRBJ1-1; a weak D match, TRBD1 (6 bases). CDR1 is SGHTA and CDR2 is FQGNSA in the germline V gene. V lost 8 bases and J lost 1, with 17 bases in between. CDR3 length equals 15 residues. The CDR3 DNA follows: TGTGCCAGCGGGGTGTTTCGGGGGCCGAACACTGAAGCTTTCTTT. This encodes CASGVFRGPNTEAFF.

The chain has TRBV5-4 and TRBJ2-2; the D gene is possibly TRBD1 (5 bases). V dropped 0 bases and J dropped 5 bases, with 17 bases sitting between them. Germline V gives CDR1 SGHNT, CDR2 YYREEE (reference sequence). The CDR3 is made up of 17 amino acids. As DNA, the CDR3 is TGTGCCAGCAGCTTGGCACAAGTAGGGGTTTCAACCGGGGAGCTGTTTTTT. It translates to CASSLAQVGVSTGELFF.

This sequence joins TRBV15 and TRBJ1-1; D might be TRBD1 (5 bases). The V end was cut by 5 bases, the J end by 3 bases, with 10 bases between. This CDR3 has 13 amino acids. CDR1 LNHNV and CDR2 YYDKDF come from the germline V gene (reference sequence). CDR3 sequence (DNA): TGTGCCACCAGCGGGAGGGGACACACTGAAGCTTTCTTT. Translating it yields CATSGRGHTEAFF.

The J gene is TRBJ2-3, the V gene TRBV2, with D perhaps TRBD2 (6 bases). Germline CDR1 reads SNHLY; CDR2 reads FYNNEI. Deletions cut 6 bases from V and 2 bases from J, with 15 bases between. CDR3 length: 15 amino acids. The DNA of the CDR3 is TGTGCCAGCAGGGGGGGACTGTGGGACACAGATACGCAGTATTTT. Translating gives CASRGGLWDTDTQYF. Using reference TRBV2 and TRBJ2-3 for the parts outside the CDR3, the full variable domain is EPEVTQTPSHQVTQMGQEVILRCVPISNHLYFYWYRQILGQKVEFLVSFYNNEISEKSEIFDDQFSVERPDGSNFTLKIRSTKLEDSAMYFCASRGGLWDTDTQYFGPGTRLTVL.

The chain is built from TRBV30 and TRBJ1-2; the match to TRBD1 covers 7 bases. Germline CDR1 is GTSNPN and CDR2 is SVGIG (reference sequence). The ends lost 8 bases at V and 5 bases at J; junction bases unmatched: 2. The CDR3 is 10 amino acids. The CDR3 spells CAQGQYGYTF. The CDR3 bases are TGTGCCCAGGGACAGTATGGCTACACCTTC.

The V gene is TRBV11-2, the J gene TRBJ1-1; D call uncertain. Germline V CDR1 and CDR2: SGHAT, FQNNGV. V lost 6 bases to trimming and J lost 7 bases, with 9 bases between them. The CDR3 is made up of 11 amino acids. CDR3 coding DNA: TGTGCCAGCAGGCCCCTAGGTGAAGCTTTCTTT. Translation gives CASRPLGEAFF. The full variable domain, its missing parts supplied by reference TRBV11-2 and TRBJ1-1, is EAGVAQSPRYKIIEKRQSVAFWCNPISGHATLYWYQQILGQGPKLLIQFQNNGVVDDSQLPKDRFSAERLKGVDSTLKIQPAKLEDSAVYLCASRPLGEAFFGQGTRLTVV.

CDR3 bases: TGTGCCAGCAACGGGGACAGGGTAAATGAAAAACTGTTTTTT. As protein: CASNGDRVNEKLFF. The J gene is TRBJ1-4, the V gene TRBV2; 9 bases align to TRBD1. The CDR3 runs 14 residues. Germline V gives CDR1 SNHLY, CDR2 FYNNEI. V was pared by 7 bases and J by 5 bases, with 5 bases of the junction left unmatched.

The V call is TRBV6-1, the J call TRBJ2-3, with 7 bases matching TRBD2. The germline V gene has CDR1 MNHNS and CDR2 SASEGT. V lost 5 bases, J lost 7 bases, and 6 bases stayed unmatched. The CDR3 is 13 residues long. The CDR3 coding sequence is TGTGCCAGCAGTAGCGGGACTCTAAATACGCAGTATTTT. Amino acids: CASSSGTLNTQYF.

This chain uses TRBV7-9 with TRBJ2-3; TRBD2 aligns across 11 bases. V shed 6 bases and J 3 bases; nucleotides not matched to a gene: 5. CDR1 and CDR2 (germline): SEHNR, FQNEAQ (reference sequence). The CDR3 totals 15 residues. CDR3 coding DNA: TGTGCCAGCAGTGCTAGCGGGGGGCGAACAGATACGCAGTATTTT. Its protein product is CASSASGGRTDTQYF.

The chain is built from TRBV11-3 and TRBJ1-1, with D unclear. The CDR3 loop spans 14 amino acids. V was pared by 3 bases and J by 0 bases, with 8 bases between. Germline CDR1 and CDR2: SGHNT and YENEEA. The CDR3 protein is CASSLTGMNTEAFF. The CDR3 bases are TGTGCCAGCAGCTTGACCGGGATGAACACTGAAGCTTTCTTT.